A single sample is the source of the 25 T cell receptor beta chains below, sequenced in a study of radiation and T cells in renal cell carcinoma. Only in-frame clones appear in the TCRdb table, and some are missing; sequencing was by immunoSEQ multiplex PCR. The sample consists of some 120,000 clones, more than 75% of them appearing once. The time point was: blood 2 weeks post-SBRT. As for treatment: 15 Gy SBRT to primary tumor, nephrectomy 4 weeks later. The starting material was blood, obtained from a patient whose treatment included radiotherapy and nephrectomy. All receptors derive from a woman in her 70s with renal cell carcinoma.

The gene calls are TRBV5-8 and TRBJ2-2; a weak D match, TRBD1 (6 bases). The V gene lost 0 bases and the J gene lost 10 bases, with 19 bases spanning the gap. The V gene's germline CDR1 is SGHTS and CDR2 YDEGEE. The CDR3 covers 16 residues. CDR3 sequence reads: CASSLAAGERVAELFF. CDR3 coding DNA: TGTGCCAGCAGCTTGGCGGCAGGGGAAAGGGTAGCGGAGCTGTTTTTT.

The chain couples TRBV13 to TRBJ2-7; D remains unclear. Germline V gene data show CDR1 as PRHDT and CDR2 as FYEKMQ (reference sequence). The CDR3 extends over 12 amino acids. V was shortened by 3 bases and J by 2 bases, with 5 bases between the two germline ends. The CDR3 DNA sequence: TGTGCCAGCAGCTTTGGGGCCTACGAGCAGTACTTC. Translation gives CASSFGAYEQYF.

This chain connects TRBV7-2 to TRBJ1-1; no clear D gene. Trimming cost V 5 bases and J 7 bases, with 11 bases left between them. CDR1 is SGHTA, CDR2 FQGNSA, per germline. The CDR3 is 12 amino acids. The CDR3: CASSLRKNEAFF. The CDR3 DNA is TGTGCCAGCAGCCTTAGGAAGAATGAAGCTTTCTTT.

This clone was found a few times. The genes are TRBV30 and TRBJ1-1; the D gene is possibly TRBD1 (6 bases). V was trimmed by 5 bases and J by 4 bases, leaving 11 bases between them. The CDR3 runs to 12 residues. Germline-derived CDR1 and CDR2 are GTSNPN and SVGIG (reference sequence). The CDR3 DNA sequence: TGTGCCTGGGCCCGACAGGCCACTGAAGCTTTCTTT. It translates to CAWARQATEAFF.

V and J are TRBV18 and TRBJ2-7, with TRBD1 as a possible D gene (7 bases). Deletions cut 6 bases from V and 6 bases from J, with 18 bases between. Germline CDR1 and CDR2: KGHSH and LQKENI. This CDR3 has 14 amino acids. The CDR3 coding sequence is TGTGCCAGCTCGGTCCGGAGGGGGCGAAGCGAGCAGTACTTC. Protein: CASSVRRGRSEQYF.

The chain employs TRBV5-8 and TRBJ1-1; a possible D gene is TRBD1 (6 bases). V was pared by 3 bases and J by 2 bases, with 14 bases between. CDR3 length: 15 residues. Germline assignment: CDR1 SGHTS and CDR2 YDEGEE. The DNA for the CDR3 is TGTGCCAGCAGCTCACAACAGGGCCACAACACTGAAGCTTTCTTT. The encoded protein is CASSSQQGHNTEAFF. The whole variable domain, filled in from reference TRBV5-8 and TRBJ1-1, reads EAGVTQSPTHLIKTRGQQATLRCSPISGHTSVYWYQQALGLGLQFLLWYDEGEERNRGNFPPRFSGRQFPNYSSELNVNALELEDSALYLCASSSQQGHNTEAFFGQGTRLTVV.

The chain couples TRBV7-9 to TRBJ2-1; TRBD1 aligns across 7 bases. The CDR3 extends over 13 amino acids. J was trimmed by 4 bases and V by 3 bases; bases with no gene match: 0. Germline V gene lookup returns CDR1 SEHNR and CDR2 FQNEAQ (reference sequence). The chain's CDR3 is CASSLGQYNEQFF. CDR3 DNA: TGTGCCAGCAGCTTGGGACAGTACAATGAGCAGTTCTTC.

V gene TRBV27 combines with J gene TRBJ1-5, with a possible D match to TRBD1 (6 bases). Trimming cost V 5 bases and J 4 bases, with 12 bases left between them. The CDR3 is 14 amino acids. Germline-derived CDR1 and CDR2 are MNHEY and SMNVEV (reference sequence). The CDR3 spells CASSGHDRNQPQHF. The CDR3 DNA reads as TGTGCCAGCAGTGGACATGACAGGAATCAGCCCCAGCATTTT.

The J gene is TRBJ1-3, the V gene TRBV11-3; a possible D gene is TRBD1 (5 bases). Germline assignment: CDR1 SGHNT and CDR2 YENEEA. This CDR3 has 15 amino acids. The V end was cut by 5 bases, the J end by 2 bases, with 13 bases between. This CDR3 reads CASSRARGTGNTIYF. CDR3 DNA: TGTGCCAGCAGCCGAGCCCGGGGGACTGGAAACACCATATATTTT.

This clone has just a few counts. Here the CDR3 reads CASSRDRNNSPLHF. The DNA of the CDR3 is TGTGCCAGCAGCAGGGACAGAAATAATTCACCCCTCCACTTT. This chain links TRBV9 with TRBJ1-6; 7 bases agree with TRBD1. Per germline, CDR1 SGDLS and CDR2 YYNGEE. CDR3 length: 14 residues. Trimming took 4 bases from V and 5 from J; bases not matched to a gene: 3.

This sequence joins TRBV11-3 and TRBJ1-2; 7 bases align to TRBD1. Germline CDR1 and CDR2: SGHNT and YENEEA. CDR3 length equals 14 residues. Trimming at V came to 1 base and at J to 7 bases, leaving 6 bases not matched to a gene. This CDR3 reads CASSLVTGLAGYTF. The DNA of the CDR3 is TGTGCCAGCAGCTTAGTGACAGGGCTCGCTGGCTACACCTTC.

CDR3 protein: CASTRGISRWPQHF. The CDR3 coding sequence is TGTGCCAGCACACGTGGCATTAGCAGGTGGCCCCAGCATTTT. The chain has TRBV18 and TRBJ1-5; D is unresolved. This CDR3 has 14 residues. With 8 bases removed from V and 9 bases from J, the gap between germline ends came to 20 bases. Looked up from germline, CDR1 is KGHSH and CDR2 is LQKENI.

As DNA, the CDR3 is TGTGCCAGCAGCCCCCGGGGGGGGTGGAGTGGCTACACCTTC. Translated, it gives CASSPRGGWSGYTF. The chain links TRBV27 to TRBJ1-2; a possible D gene is TRBD1 (5 bases). Germline CDR1 is MNHEY and CDR2 is SMNVEV (reference sequence). V was cut by 6 bases and J by 7 bases, with 18 bases left in between. The CDR3 length is 14 residues.

A single count supports this clone. The chain has TRBV19 and TRBJ2-1; 9 positions match TRBD2. There are 15 residues in the CDR3. The germline V gene encodes CDR1 LNHDA and CDR2 SQIVND (reference sequence). With 3 bases clipped from V and 12 bases from J, the junction kept 12 bases outside the gene matches. The CDR3 spells CASSITSGHDWSQFF. The CDR3, as DNA: TGTGCCAGTAGTATTACTAGCGGGCACGATTGGTCGCAGTTCTTC.

V is TRBV7-8 and J is TRBJ2-7; D tentatively fits TRBD1 or TRBD2 (5 bases each). Germline CDR1 and CDR2: SGHVS and FQNEAQ. The CDR3 spans 14 residues. V lost 3 bases to trimming and J lost 2 bases, with 11 bases between them. CDR3 bases: TGTGCCAGCAGCTTGGGGGTTTCAACCTACGAGCAGTACTTC. Amino acid sequence: CASSLGVSTYEQYF.

The genes are TRBV7-9 and TRBJ2-7; D unresolved. CDR3 length equals 17 residues. Between the trimmed V and J ends, which lost 0 bases and 0 bases, there was a span of 15 bases. In germline, CDR1 is SEHNR, CDR2 FQNEAQ (reference sequence). CDR3 sequence reads: CASSLALSASTSYEQYF. Here the CDR3 DNA reads TGTGCCAGCAGCTTAGCTCTGTCGGCCTCCACCTCCTACGAGCAGTACTTC. Drawing the rest from reference TRBV7-9 and TRBJ2-7, the complete variable domain is DTGVSQNPRHKITKRGQNVTFRCDPISEHNRLYWYRQTLGQGPEFLTYFQNEAQLEKSRLLSDRFSAERPKGSFSTLEIQRTEQGDSAMYLCASSLALSASTSYEQYFGPGTRLTVT.

This clone was recorded only once. The rearrangement joins TRBV11-3 to TRBJ1-6; 10 nucleotides agree with TRBD1. The V and J ends lost 0 bases and 9 bases, in that order; junction bases with no gene match: 2. Germline V gene data show CDR1 as SGHNT and CDR2 as YENEEA. There are 15 residues in the CDR3. The CDR3 loop is CASSLEGDRGSPLHF. CDR3 DNA: TGTGCCAGCAGCTTAGAAGGGGACAGGGGTTCACCCCTCCACTTT.

This chain links TRBV19 with TRBJ1-5, with TRBD1 as a possible D gene (5 bases). Germline assignment: CDR1 LNHDA and CDR2 SQIVND (reference sequence). Deletions cut 3 bases from V and 2 bases from J, with 11 bases between. The CDR3 is 15 residues long. CDR3: CASSMGGWGNQPQHF. The CDR3 bases are TGTGCCAGTAGTATGGGGGGTTGGGGCAATCAGCCCCAGCATTTT. Supplemented by reference TRBV19 and TRBJ1-5, the full variable domain reads DGGITQSPKYLFRKEGQNVTLSCEQNLNHDAMYWYRQDPGQGLRLIYYSQIVNDFQKGDIAEGYSVSREKKESFPLTVTSAQKNPTAFYLCASSMGGWGNQPQHFGDGTRLSIL.

The chain is built from TRBV6-5 and TRBJ2-5; 13 bases are a match to TRBD2. CDR1 MNHEY and CDR2 SVGAGI come from the germline V gene. With V trimmed by 5 bases and J by 7 bases, 7 bases remained unmatched. The CDR3 sequence is 15 residues long. CDR3 nucleotides: TGTGCCAGCAGTCCTGGACTAGCGGGGGTCAGGACCCAGTACTTC. This codes for CASSPGLAGVRTQYF.

The CDR3: CAWSGGDRGEVNEQFF. CDR3 bases: TGTGCCTGGAGTGGAGGGGACAGGGGGGAGGTCAATGAGCAGTTCTTC. The V and J genes are TRBV30 and TRBJ2-1; 11 nucleotides match TRBD1. The CDR3 spans 16 residues. Trimming cost V 1 base and J 6 bases; bases outside gene matches: 8. Germline V CDR1 and CDR2: GTSNPN, SVGIG (reference sequence).

The chain combines TRBV29-1 with TRBJ1-1; D unresolved. The germline V and J ends were trimmed by 0 bases and 7 bases, with 9 bases remaining between them. The CDR3 covers 12 residues. Germline V gives CDR1 SQVTM, CDR2 ANQGSEA. CDR3 sequence reads: CSVEDLVGEAFF. CDR3 sequence (DNA): TGCAGCGTTGAAGATCTGGTGGGTGAAGCTTTCTTT. The full variable domain, in which reference TRBV29-1 and TRBJ1-1 provide the parts outside the CDR3, is SAVISQKPSRDICQRGTSLTIQCQVDSQVTMMFWYRQQPGQSLTLIATANQGSEATYESGFVIDKFPISRPNLTFSTLTVSNMSPEDSSIYLCSVEDLVGEAFFGQGTRLTVV.

This clone was counted only a few times. This chain links TRBV19 with TRBJ1-2; 9 nucleotides agree with TRBD1. The CDR3 extends over 15 amino acids. V dropped 5 bases and J dropped 2; count of bases not matched to a gene: 6. Looked up from germline, CDR1 is LNHDA and CDR2 is SQIVND (reference sequence). CDR3 nucleotide sequence: TGTGCCAGTAGTTCGACAGGGGGGCGGAACTATGGCTACACCTTC. Amino acids: CASSSTGGRNYGYTF.

The chain combines TRBV29-1 with TRBJ2-1; 9 bases are a match to TRBD2. In germline, CDR1 is SQVTM, CDR2 ANQGSEA. The CDR3 length is 15 residues. Trimming took 4 bases from V and 8 from J; bases not matched to a gene: 12. The CDR3 nucleotides are TGCAGCGTTGCCCCGGAGGGCGGGGGGGCCGATGAGCAGTTCTTC. Its translation: CSVAPEGGGADEQFF.

The V call is TRBV5-1, the J call TRBJ2-3; no definite D call. The CDR3 length is 15 residues. Trimming left V 0 bases short and J 1 base short, with 9 bases between. Germline V lookup: CDR1 SGHRS, CDR2 YFSETQ. The CDR3 loop is CASSLGDGRTDTQYF. CDR3 sequence (DNA): TGCGCCAGCAGCTTGGGCGACGGACGCACAGATACGCAGTATTTT.

The V and J genes are TRBV28 and TRBJ2-3; TRBD1 might be the D (5 bases). Trimming shortened V by 8 bases and J by 2 bases, and 8 bases separated the two germline ends. Germline V CDR1 and CDR2: MDHEN, SYDVKM. The CDR3 length is 12 residues. CDR3 bases: TGTGCCAGCGGGGCCGACACAGATACGCAGTATTTT. It encodes CASGADTDTQYF. Variable domain in full (rest from reference TRBV28 and TRBJ2-3): DVKVTQSSRYLVKRTGEKVFLECVQDMDHENMFWYRQDPGLGLRLIYFSYDVKMKEKGDIPEGYSVSREKKERFSLILESASTNQTSMYLCASGADTDTQYFGPGTRLTVL.